This TCR beta chain was recorded in a study of regulatory T cells in long-lasting Graves disease. At the level of the study: Graves' patients who were just diagnosed had used antithyroid drugs for under 3 months.

This clonotype was seen a few times. What it recognizes is unknown. As for time point: newly diagnosed GD, antithyroid drugs for less than 3 months. After RNA was extracted from PBMCs, the TCR library was made from it. Through Arm-PCR of CDR3 regions and iRepertoire HTBI primers, TCR beta libraries were built. One entry per CDR3 protein results from TCRdb running MiXCR on the multiplex PCR reads. The table lists about 400,000 distinct CDR3 sequences, 15% of them singletons. Trimming took 5 bases from V and 4 from J, leaving 8 bases between them. CDR1 KGHDR and CDR2 SFDVKD come from the germline V gene. The CDR3 has 13 residues. Study-wide results and limits: It was in persistent disease that TRBV28, TRBJ1-2 and TRBJ2-5 were favored.

The same data also went into a second study, on T cells in Graves' hyperthyroidism and ophthalmopathy. As reported in that work: Stable disease denoted Graves' hyperthyroidism without ophthalmopathy progression within 18 months. A model of 13 V-J features distinguished ophthalmopathy from stable hyperthyroidism.

This clonotype originated in a woman aged 35 to 49 with Graves disease. The sample in question was peripheral blood mononuclear cells (PBMCs), obtained at new diagnosis, from a patient treated with antithyroid drugs. This sequence joins TRBV24-1 and TRBJ2-1; D ambiguous. The CDR3 nucleotides read TGTGCCACCAGTGTAACGGCTTACAATGAGCAGTTCTTC. It is translated as CATSVTAYNEQFF.